These 17 T cell receptor beta chains were sequenced from one sample in a study of shared clonotypes between healthy human individuals. Profiling relied on immunoSEQ multiplex PCR, and the TCRdb table lists in-frame clones only, not all of them. The profile shows some 500,000 clones, roughly 95% of them singletons. The sequenced sample consisted of naive CD4+ T cells sorted from blood. Subset specified: CD45RA+ positively selected. These receptors all come from a woman aged 25 to 39 in good health.

The CDR3 protein is CASSLASGGAAGNTIYF. CDR3 coding DNA: TGTGCCAGCAGCTTAGCGTCAGGAGGTGCCGCTGGAAACACCATATATTTT. The chain couples TRBV7-9 to TRBJ1-3; D is unresolved. The CDR3 sequence is 17 residues long. Trimming shortened V by 0 bases and J by 2 bases, and 14 bases separated the two germline ends. The germline V gene has CDR1 SEHNR and CDR2 FQNEAQ (reference sequence). Based on the CDR3 plus reference TRBV7-9 and TRBJ1-3, the full variable domain is DTGVSQNPRHKITKRGQNVTFRCDPISEHNRLYWYRQTLGQGPEFLTYFQNEAQLEKSRLLSDRFSAERPKGSFSTLEIQRTEQGDSAMYLCASSLASGGAAGNTIYFGEGSWLTVV.

The CDR3 nucleotides read TGTGCCTGGAGCCCGTTCAGTTACAATGAGCAGTTCTTC. The encoded protein is CAWSPFSYNEQFF. This chain joins TRBV30 and TRBJ2-1; no clear D. V was shortened by 3 bases and J by 4 bases, with 10 bases between the two germline ends. The CDR3 length is 13 residues. The germline gives CDR1 GTSNPN, CDR2 SVGIG (reference sequence).

This sequence joins TRBV4-1 and TRBJ1-1; the D is unclear. V lost 4 bases, J lost 1 base, and 13 bases lay in between. CDR1 and CDR2 from the germline V gene are MGHRA and YSYEKL. The CDR3 contains 15 residues. The CDR3 spells CASSRSPGQNTEAFF. The DNA of the CDR3 is TGCGCCAGCAGCCGATCTCCCGGGCAGAACACTGAAGCTTTCTTT.

This rearrangement joins TRBV5-6 to TRBJ2-2; tentatively, D is TRBD1 (8 bases). The CDR3 length is 15 residues. V gave up 4 bases and J gave up 7 bases, with 17 bases separating them. Germline CDR1 SGHDT, CDR2 YYEEEE. This CDR3 reads CASSTLTGGGGELFF. As DNA, the CDR3 is TGTGCCAGCAGCACCCTCACAGGGGGGGGCGGGGAGCTGTTTTTT.

The V gene is TRBV18, the J gene TRBJ2-7; maybe TRBD2 (6 bases). The CDR3 sequence is 20 residues long. Trimming cost V 3 bases and J 5 bases, with 32 bases left between them. Germline CDR1 and CDR2: KGHSH and LQKENI. Here the CDR3 DNA reads TGTGCCAGCTCACCCTATCACGGAGTGGGGTCGGGGGTCGGAGAGGACGAGCAGTACTTC. Protein sequence: CASSPYHGVGSGVGEDEQYF.

This clone was seen only a few times. The same CDR3 is also encoded by other DNA sequences in this sample. The rearrangement joins TRBV2 to TRBJ1-5; weak D call: TRBD1 (5 bases). The CDR3 is 14 residues long. Trimming removed 6 bases from V and 0 bases from J, with 9 bases in between. Germline-derived CDR1 and CDR2 are SNHLY and FYNNEI. The DNA of the CDR3 is TGTGCCAGCAGCGAGGGACTTAGCAATCAGCCCCAGCATTTT. Its translation: CASSEGLSNQPQHF.

The gene calls are TRBV7-9 and TRBJ2-2; no reliable D call. This CDR3 spans 13 amino acids. V was cut by 2 bases and J by 12 bases, with 13 bases left in between. CDR1 is SEHNR, CDR2 FQNEAQ, per germline (reference sequence). The CDR3 sequence: CASSLNLEIKLFF. Here the CDR3 DNA reads TGTGCCAGCAGCTTAAATTTAGAGATCAAGCTGTTTTTT. The complete variable domain, with remaining parts taken from reference TRBV7-9 and TRBJ2-2, reads DTGVSQNPRHKITKRGQNVTFRCDPISEHNRLYWYRQTLGQGPEFLTYFQNEAQLEKSRLLSDRFSAERPKGSFSTLEIQRTEQGDSAMYLCASSLNLEIKLFFGEGSRLTVL.

The chain combines TRBV6-5 with TRBJ1-5, with D possibly being TRBD1 (5 bases). Germline CDR1 is MNHEY and CDR2 is SVGAGI. V shed 8 bases and J shed 0 bases, with 11 bases lying between them. This CDR3 contains 14 residues. The CDR3 spells CASSFGGSNQPQHF. DNA of the CDR3: TGTGCCAGCTCTTTCGGGGGTAGCAATCAGCCCCAGCATTTT.

The CDR3 protein is CAISRSGAGGTYEQYF. CDR3 coding DNA: TGTGCCATCTCCCGGAGTGGGGCGGGAGGGACCTACGAGCAGTACTTC. The gene calls are TRBV10-3 and TRBJ2-7, with TRBD2 matching over 9 bases. The V and J ends lost 8 bases and 2 bases, in that order; junction bases with no gene match: 13. Germline V gives CDR1 ENHRY, CDR2 SYGVKD. The CDR3 extends over 16 amino acids.

The gene calls are TRBV2 and TRBJ2-5, with TRBD2 identical over 10 bases. This CDR3 has 16 residues. The V gene end was trimmed by 3 bases and the J gene end by 3 bases; junction bases not matched to a gene: 7. Germline V gives CDR1 SNHLY, CDR2 FYNNEI. The CDR3 spells CASSDRASGSKETQYF. Written as DNA, the CDR3 is TGTGCCAGCAGTGATCGGGCTAGCGGGAGTAAAGAGACCCAGTACTTC.

The J gene is TRBJ2-1, the V gene TRBV19; tentatively, D is TRBD2 (5 bases). In germline, CDR1 is LNHDA, CDR2 SQIVND (reference sequence). V lost 7 bases to trimming and J lost 9 bases, with 22 bases between them. CDR3 length: 15 residues. CDR3 region: CASKVLGTRESEQFF. The CDR3, as DNA: TGTGCCAGTAAAGTCCTCGGTACTAGGGAGAGTGAGCAGTTCTTC.

V and J are TRBV5-1 and TRBJ2-5; TRBD2 agrees at 7 bases. The CDR3 extends over 15 amino acids. Germline CDR1 SGHRS, CDR2 YFSETQ. V trimming: 0 bases; J trimming: 6 bases; junction bases outside the gene matches: 8. The CDR3 loop reads CASSLAPGLQQTQYF. CDR3 nucleotides: TGCGCCAGCAGCTTGGCACCGGGACTACAACAGACCCAGTACTTC. The complete variable domain, with remaining parts taken from reference TRBV5-1 and TRBJ2-5, reads KAGVTQTPRYLIKTRGQQVTLSCSPISGHRSVSWYQQTPGQGLQFLFEYFSETQRNKGNFPGRFSGRQFSNSRSEMNVSTLELGDSALYLCASSLAPGLQQTQYFGPGTRLLVL.

This clone was seen once. The chain joins TRBV10-1 to TRBJ2-2, with D tentatively TRBD1 (5 bases). CDR3 length: 15 residues. CDR1 and CDR2 (germline): WNHNN, SYGVQD (reference sequence). V was shortened by 3 bases and J by 6 bases, with 14 bases between the two germline ends. The CDR3 nucleotides read TGCGCCAGCAGTGATCAACAGGCAGTCGCCGGGGAGCTGTTTTTT. Its translation: CASSDQQAVAGELFF.

CDR3 sequence (DNA): TGTGCCAGCAGTTTCGACCGACAGGGGGGCAGCTCTGGGGCCAACGTCCTGACTTTC. Amino acids: CASSFDRQGGSSGANVLTF. The chain recombines TRBV28 with TRBJ2-6, with 9 bases lining up with TRBD1. Per germline, CDR1 MDHEN and CDR2 SYDVKM. The trim removed 3 bases at V and 0 bases at J, leaving 9 bases unmatched. The CDR3 loop spans 19 amino acids.

This chain connects TRBV7-2 to TRBJ1-5, with D possibly being TRBD1 (5 bases). The germline V gene has CDR1 SGHTA and CDR2 FQGNSA. The ends were cut back, 5 bases at V and 6 bases at J, with 11 bases in the middle. This CDR3 is built from 13 residues. As DNA, the CDR3 is TGTGCCAGCAGCCAGGGAGGGCTTCAGCCCCAGCATTTT. It specifies CASSQGGLQPQHF.

This chain links TRBV9 with TRBJ2-1, with 7 positions matching TRBD1. This CDR3 region has 15 residues. With 2 bases clipped from V and 9 bases from J, the junction kept 11 bases outside the gene matches. Germline CDR1 SGDLS, CDR2 YYNGEE. Here the CDR3 DNA reads TGTGCCAGCAGCGTGGGGACAGCCCGACAAGGTGAGCAGTTCTTC. This encodes CASSVGTARQGEQFF.

The rearrangement links TRBV2 to TRBJ2-2; 7 bases are a match to TRBD2. Germline assignment: CDR1 SNHLY and CDR2 FYNNEI. The ends lost 6 bases at V and 8 bases at J; junction bases unmatched: 9. The CDR3 extends over 14 amino acids. The CDR3 DNA is TGTGCCAGCAGAGACCGACTAGCTTCAGGGGAGCTGTTTTTT. Amino acid sequence: CASRDRLASGELFF. The full variable domain, completed using reference TRBV2 and TRBJ2-2, is EPEVTQTPSHQVTQMGQEVILRCVPISNHLYFYWYRQILGQKVEFLVSFYNNEISEKSEIFDDQFSVERPDGSNFTLKIRSTKLEDSAMYFCASRDRLASGELFFGEGSRLTVL.